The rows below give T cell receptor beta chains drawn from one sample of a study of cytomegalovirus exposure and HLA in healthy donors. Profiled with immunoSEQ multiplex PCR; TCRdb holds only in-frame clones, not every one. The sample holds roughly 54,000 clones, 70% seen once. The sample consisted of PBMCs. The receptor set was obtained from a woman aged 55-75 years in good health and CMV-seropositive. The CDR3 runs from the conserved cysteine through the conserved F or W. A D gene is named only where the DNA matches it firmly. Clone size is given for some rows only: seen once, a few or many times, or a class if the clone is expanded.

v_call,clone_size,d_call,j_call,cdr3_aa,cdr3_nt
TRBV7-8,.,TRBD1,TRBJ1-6,CASSIGTANNSPLHF,TGTGCCAGCAGCATCGGGACAGCCAATAATTCACCCCTCCACTTT
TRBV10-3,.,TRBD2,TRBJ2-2,CAISASAGGNTGELFF,TGTGCCATCAGTGCATCAGCGGGGGGCAACACCGGGGAGCTGTTTTTT
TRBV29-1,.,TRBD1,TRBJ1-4,CSVGTGTQGEKLFF,TGCAGCGTGGGGACAGGGACACAGGGTGAAAAACTGTTTTTT
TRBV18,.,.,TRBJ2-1,CASSPEGSEQFF,TGTGCCAGCTCACCGGAGGGAAGTGAGCAGTTCTTC
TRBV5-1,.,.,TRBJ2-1,CASSSLQATYNEQFF,TGCGCCAGCAGCTCGCTCCAGGCGACCTACAATGAGCAGTTCTTC
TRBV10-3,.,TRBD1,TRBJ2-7,CAISDSRTGTGSEQYF,TGTGCCATCAGTGACTCCCGAACCGGGACAGGGAGTGAGCAGTACTTC
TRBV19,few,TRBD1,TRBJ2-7,CASSSPPFRDRGREQYF,TGTGCCAGTAGTTCCCCCCCCTTTCGGGACAGGGGCCGGGAGCAGTACTTC
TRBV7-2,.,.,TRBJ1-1,CASSSARQDLNTEAFF,TGTGCCAGCAGCTCCGCACGACAGGACCTGAACACTGAAGCTTTCTTT
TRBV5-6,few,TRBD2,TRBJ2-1,CARSPWTSAEVNEQFF,TGTGCCCGCAGCCCCTGGACTAGCGCGGAGGTCAATGAGCAGTTCTTC
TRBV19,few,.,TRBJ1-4,CASSIPRGAGREKLFF,TGTGCCAGTAGTATCCCTCGTGGGGCAGGTCGTGAAAAACTGTTTTTT
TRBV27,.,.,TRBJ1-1,CASSLWGMGAATEAFF,TGTGCCAGCAGTTTATGGGGCATGGGGGCTGCGACTGAAGCTTTCTTT
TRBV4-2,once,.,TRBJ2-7,CASSSDWGVRIYEQYF,TGTGCCAGCAGCTCCGACTGGGGGGTTCGGATCTACGAGCAGTACTTC
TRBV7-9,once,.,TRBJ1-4,CASSGGHATNEKLFF,TGTGCCAGCAGCGGCGGACATGCAACTAATGAAAAACTGTTTTTT
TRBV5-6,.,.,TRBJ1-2,CASSLPDFGYTF,TGTGCCAGCAGCTTGCCGGACTTTGGCTACACCTTC
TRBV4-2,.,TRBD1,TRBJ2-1,CASTNRGSYNEQFF,TGTGCCAGCACCAACAGGGGATCCTACAATGAGCAGTTCTTC
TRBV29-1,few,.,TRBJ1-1,CSVAGLMSGTEAFF,TGCAGCGTGGCGGGACTCATGTCGGGCACTGAAGCTTTCTTT
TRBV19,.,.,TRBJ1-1,CASNRRLNTEAFF,TGTGCCAGTAATCGCAGGCTGAACACTGAAGCTTTCTTT
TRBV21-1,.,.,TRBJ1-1,CDRRSGLNTEAFF,TGTGACCGGAGGAGTGGGTTGAACACTGAAGCTTTCTTT
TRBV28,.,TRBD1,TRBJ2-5,CASSPPTGRETQYF,TGTGCCAGCAGTCCGCCGACAGGGAGAGAGACCCAGTACTTC
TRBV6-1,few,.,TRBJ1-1,CASRTAEGTEAFF,TGTGCCAGCAGGACCGCGGAGGGCACTGAAGCTTTCTTT
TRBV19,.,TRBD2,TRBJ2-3,CASSILAGGTDTQYF,TGTGCCAGTAGTATTCTAGCGGGGGGTACAGATACGCAGTATTTT
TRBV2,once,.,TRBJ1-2,CASSDGGYGYTF,TGTGCCAGCAGTGACGGGGGCTATGGCTACACCTTC
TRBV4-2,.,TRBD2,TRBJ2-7,CASSKATAGGRRHEQYF,TGTGCCAGCAGCAAGGCTACGGCGGGGGGCCGTCGTCACGAGCAGTACTTC
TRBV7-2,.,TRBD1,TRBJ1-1,CASSLYGTDLNTEAFF,TGTGCCAGCAGCTTATATGGGACAGACCTGAACACTGAAGCTTTCTTT
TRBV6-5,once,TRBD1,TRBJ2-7,CASSYSGTGGYEQYF,TGTGCCAGCAGTTACTCGGGGACAGGGGGCTACGAGCAGTACTTC
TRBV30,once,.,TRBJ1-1,CAWSRDTEAFF,TGTGCCTGGAGTCGGGATACTGAAGCTTTCTTT
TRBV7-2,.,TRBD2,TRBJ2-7,CASSASGGAGEQYF,TGTGCCAGCAGTGCGAGCGGGGGGGCCGGGGAGCAGTACTTC
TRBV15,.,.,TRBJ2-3,CATSRDRGQGRDTQYF,TGTGCCACCAGCAGAGATCGTGGGCAGGGAAGAGATACGCAGTATTTT
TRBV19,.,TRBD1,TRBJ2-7,CASSILTGTGAEQYF,TGTGCCAGTAGTATTTTGACCGGGACAGGGGCCGAGCAGTACTTC
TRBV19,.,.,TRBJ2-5,CASSTGIQETQYF,TGTGCCAGTAGTACAGGGATCCAAGAGACCCAGTACTTC
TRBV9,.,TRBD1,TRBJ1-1,CASSAHRDRGRRAFF,TGTGCCAGCAGCGCCCACCGGGACAGGGGACGTAGGGCTTTCTTT
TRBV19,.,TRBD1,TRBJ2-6,CASTPGGQGSSGANVLTF,TGTGCCAGTACCCCCGGAGGACAGGGTTCCTCTGGGGCCAACGTCCTGACTTTC
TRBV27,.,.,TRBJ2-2,CASRRQEPNTGELFF,TGTGCCAGCAGAAGACAAGAACCTAACACCGGGGAGCTGTTTTTT
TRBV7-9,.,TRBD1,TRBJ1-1,CASSTGQGRGGTEAFF,TGTGCCAGCAGCACGGGACAGGGGCGAGGAGGAACTGAAGCTTTCTTT
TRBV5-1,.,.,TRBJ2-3,CASSRGGPGSDTQYF,TGCGCCAGCAGCCGAGGGGGTCCAGGTTCAGATACGCAGTATTTT
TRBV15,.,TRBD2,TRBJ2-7,CATSTGGRGRQYF,TGTGCCACCAGCACAGGAGGGAGGGGCCGGCAGTACTTC
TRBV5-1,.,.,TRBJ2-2,CASSGASGELFF,TGCGCCAGCAGCGGGGCGTCCGGGGAGCTGTTTTTT
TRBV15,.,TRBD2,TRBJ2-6,CATRVSGGGYSGANVLTF,TGTGCCACCAGGGTTTCGGGGGGTGGGTACTCTGGGGCCAACGTCCTGACTTTT